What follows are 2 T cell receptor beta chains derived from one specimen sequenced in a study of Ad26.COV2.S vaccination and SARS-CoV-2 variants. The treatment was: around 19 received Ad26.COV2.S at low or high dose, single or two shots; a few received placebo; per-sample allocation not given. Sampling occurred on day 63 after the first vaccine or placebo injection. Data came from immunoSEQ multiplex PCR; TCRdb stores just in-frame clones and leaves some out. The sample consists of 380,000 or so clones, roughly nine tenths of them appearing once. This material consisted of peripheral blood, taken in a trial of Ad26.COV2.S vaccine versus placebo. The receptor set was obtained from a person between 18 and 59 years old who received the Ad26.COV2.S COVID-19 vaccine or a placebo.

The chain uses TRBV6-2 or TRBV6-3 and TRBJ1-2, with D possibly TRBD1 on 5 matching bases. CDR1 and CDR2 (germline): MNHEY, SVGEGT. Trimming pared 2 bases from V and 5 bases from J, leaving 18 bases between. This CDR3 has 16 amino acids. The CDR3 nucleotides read TGTGCCAGCAGTTACCCGTCTACGGGACGGAGTTATGGCTACACCTTC. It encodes CASSYPSTGRSYGYTF.

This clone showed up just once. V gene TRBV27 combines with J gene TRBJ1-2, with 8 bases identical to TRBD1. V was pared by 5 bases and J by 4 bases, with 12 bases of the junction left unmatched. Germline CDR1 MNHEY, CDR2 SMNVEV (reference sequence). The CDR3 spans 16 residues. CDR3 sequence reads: CASSIGQGDSSYGYTF. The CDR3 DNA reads TGTGCCAGCAGTATCGGACAGGGAGACTCCAGCTATGGCTACACCTTC.